This is a list of T cell receptor beta chains from one sample in a study of cytomegalovirus exposure and HLA in healthy donors. The assay was immunoSEQ multiplex PCR, and TCRdb's table has in-frame clones only and misses some. The sample has some 140,000 clones; 86% are singletons. Sequencing was performed on PBMCs. These receptors were collected from a man younger than 30 in good health and CMV-seropositive. The CDR3 runs from the conserved cysteine through the conserved F or W. The D gene is left open where the match is weak. For some rows the clone size is stated as once, few or many, or as a class when expanded; others skip it.

d_call clone_size j_call v_call cdr3_nt cdr3_aa
TRBD1 - TRBJ2-7 TRBV7-9 TGTGCCGCAGGACAGGGCTACGAGCAGTACTTC CAAGQGYEQYF
TRBD1 - TRBJ1-2 TRBV19 TGTGCCAGTACTCCAGGGGGTAGGAGCTATGGCTACACCTTC CASTPGGRSYGYTF
- - TRBJ2-3 TRBV7-2 TGTGCCAGCAGCTCACCTAGGGAGGTTACGCAGTATTTT CASSSPREVTQYF
- once TRBJ2-7 TRBV6-5 TGTGCCAGCAGTTCGGGGGACCCTCCCTACGAGCAGTACTTC CASSSGDPPYEQYF
- - TRBJ2-6 TRBV19 TGTGCCAGTAGTATAGGTGGGGCCGGGGCCAACGTCCTGACTTTC CASSIGGAGANVLTF
TRBD2 - TRBJ2-7 TRBV18 TGTGCCAGCTCACCCCGGACTAGCGGAACGTCCTACGAGCAGTACTTC CASSPRTSGTSYEQYF
- - TRBJ2-3 TRBV5-1 TGCGCCAGCAGCCTATACAGGGAATTCACAGATACGCAGTATTTT CASSLYREFTDTQYF
TRBD1 - TRBJ2-3 TRBV6-5 TGTGCCAGCAGCCCGGGACAGTCTTTCAATACGCAGTATTTT CASSPGQSFNTQYF
TRBD2 - TRBJ2-3 TRBV7-9 TGTGCCAGCAGCTATAGCGGGAGGGATACGCAGTATTTT CASSYSGRDTQYF
TRBD1 - TRBJ1-2 TRBV19 TGTGCCAGTAGTCCCCGGGACAGGGGTGGCTACACCTTC CASSPRDRGGYTF
- - TRBJ2-2 TRBV6-5 TGTGCCAGCAGTTCACAGCGGGCCGGGGAGCTGTTTTTT CASSSQRAGELFF
TRBD2 - TRBJ2-5 TRBV9 TGTGCCAGCAGCGTAGAGGGAGGGGACTTGGCACAAGAGACCCAGTACTTC CASSVEGGDLAQETQYF
TRBD2 once TRBJ2-5 TRBV7-3 TGTGCCAGCAGCCAAAATGGACTAGCGGGAAATTTGGGGACCCAGTACTTC CASSQNGLAGNLGTQYF
TRBD2 - TRBJ2-3 TRBV6-5 TGTGCCAGCAGTCGTAGCGGGGGGGTGCGAGATACGCAGTATTTT CASSRSGGVRDTQYF
- - TRBJ2-1 TRBV27 TGTGCCAGTCGCGGACAACACCTGGGGGGTGAGCAGTTCTTC CASRGQHLGGEQFF
- - TRBJ1-6 TRBV7-9 TGTGCCAGCAGCTTAGCTTCTGGGGGGTTAGAGGATTCACCCCTCCACTTT CASSLASGGLEDSPLHF
- - TRBJ1-4 TRBV6-5 TGTGCCAGCAGTTACGGGGCGGGGGTGACTAATGAAAAACTGTTTTTT CASSYGAGVTNEKLFF
- - TRBJ1-1 TRBV19 TGTGCCAGTCAATCAGGGTCGCACACTGAAGCTTTCTTT CASQSGSHTEAFF
TRBD1 - TRBJ2-2 TRBV7-8 TGTGCCAGCAGCTTAACGGGACAGGGGACCGGGGAGCTGTTTTTT CASSLTGQGTGELFF
TRBD1 - TRBJ1-1 TRBV5-6 TGTGCCAGCGACCTTCAGGGGGACGGCACTGAAGCTTTCTTT CASDLQGDGTEAFF
- - TRBJ2-1 TRBV6-4 TGTGCCAGCAGTCCAGACAGAGGGGGTGAGCAGTTCTTC CASSPDRGGEQFF
TRBD1 few TRBJ1-2 TRBV25-1 TGTGCCAGCAGTGACAGGGGGACCCGGTATGGCTACACCTTC CASSDRGTRYGYTF
- - TRBJ1-2 TRBV10-3 TGTGCCATCAGTGGGGAGGGTAGCTATGGCTACACCTTC CAISGEGSYGYTF
- - TRBJ1-5 TRBV5-8 TGTGCCAGCAGCCCCTCGGGCAGGGGAGACAATCAGCCCCAGCATTTT CASSPSGRGDNQPQHF
- - TRBJ1-2 TRBV6-1 TGTGCCAGCAGGCCCGACATTCCACCCAACTATGGCTACACCTTC CASRPDIPPNYGYTF